Sequencing of this TCR beta chain was carried out in a study of metastatic and nonmetastatic thyroid tumors. Study-level points and caveats: Relative to benign nodules, malignant thyroid tumors were reportedly characterized by significantly elevated TCR beta diversity in blood and tumor.

Patients had received no treatment of any kind before thyroid surgery. There are many counts of this clone. Its antigen is not known. The germline V gene has CDR1 MNHNS and CDR2 SASEGT. Trimming removed 7 bases from V and 1 base from J; junction bases left unmatched: 8. The CDR3 has 16 amino acids. From the PCR reads, TCRdb re-called clones with MiXCR. Among under 25,000 clones listed, about 13% were seen once. The source is a female donor with papillary thyroid cancer or a benign thyroid nodule (not recorded which). Some clones in this sample may be carry-over from other donors' samples. The rearrangement uses TRBV6-1 and TRBJ1-4; 8 nucleotides align to TRBD1. Sequencing used blood. The CDR3 coding sequence is TGTGCCAGCAAGAAGGGACAGGCGGAAACTAATGAAAAACTGTTTTTT. This encodes CASKKGQAETNEKLFF.